These T cell receptor beta chains were read from a single sample in a study of blood T cell repertoires in COVID-19. The assay was immunoSEQ multiplex PCR, and TCRdb's table has in-frame clones only and misses some. There are roughly 120,000 clones in the sample; 80% to 95% occur only once, and around 2.2% lies in the top ten. The sample taken for sequencing was peripheral blood. The receptors come from a man aged 45-65 years with COVID-19, enrolled during active disease. The CDR3 runs from the conserved cysteine through the conserved F or W. Fields, in order: V gene, CDR3 length, clone size, J gene, D gene, CDR3 DNA, CDR3 protein. D genes are given only for firm matches. A clone size is listed for some rows: how often the clone was seen (once, few, many), or a class if it is expanded.

v_gene: TRBV18; len: 14; abundance: NA; j_gene: TRBJ2-1; d_gene: TRBD2; CDR3nt: TGTGCCAGCTCACCAGTCTCGGGGGGCAATGAGCAGTTCTTC; CDR3aa: CASSPVSGGNEQFF
v_gene: TRBV30; len: 13; abundance: NA; j_gene: TRBJ1-1; d_gene: NA; CDR3nt: TGTGCCTTAAAACAGGTAGCAAACACTGAAGCTTTCTTT; CDR3aa: CALKQVANTEAFF
v_gene: TRBV10-3; len: 12; abundance: NA; j_gene: TRBJ1-4; d_gene: NA; CDR3nt: TGTGCCACCCGGGGTGAGGGTGAAAAACTGTTTTTT; CDR3aa: CATRGEGEKLFF
v_gene: TRBV7-9; len: 13; abundance: NA; j_gene: TRBJ1-1; d_gene: NA; CDR3nt: TGTGCCAGCAGCAAGACAGCTAACACTGAAGCTTTCTTT; CDR3aa: CASSKTANTEAFF
v_gene: TRBV28; len: 13; abundance: NA; j_gene: TRBJ1-2; d_gene: NA; CDR3nt: TGTGCCAGCAGTTTCGGGGGAGGGCGGGGCTACACCTTC; CDR3aa: CASSFGGGRGYTF
v_gene: TRBV5-1; len: 15; abundance: NA; j_gene: TRBJ1-1; d_gene: TRBD1; CDR3nt: TGCGCCAGCAGTTTTACAGGGGGCGGGAACACTGAAGCTTTCTTT; CDR3aa: CASSFTGGGNTEAFF
v_gene: TRBV20-1; len: 11; abundance: NA; j_gene: TRBJ2-3; d_gene: TRBD2; CDR3nt: TGCAGTGCTCTACTAGCGGATACGCAGTATTTT; CDR3aa: CSALLADTQYF
v_gene: TRBV9; len: 14; abundance: once; j_gene: TRBJ2-2; d_gene: NA; CDR3nt: TGTGCCAGCAGCGCCTTACTAGTTTCCGGGGAGCTGTTTTTT; CDR3aa: CASSALLVSGELFF
v_gene: TRBV2; len: 13; abundance: once; j_gene: TRBJ2-5; d_gene: NA; CDR3nt: TGTGCCAGCAGTGACGAGGGCAAAGAGACCCAGTACTTC; CDR3aa: CASSDEGKETQYF
v_gene: TRBV6-2/TRBV6-3; len: 13; abundance: few; j_gene: TRBJ1-1; d_gene: NA; CDR3nt: TGTGCCAGCAGTAACACAGCGGGCACTGAAGCTTTCTTT; CDR3aa: CASSNTAGTEAFF
v_gene: TRBV3-1/TRBV3-2; len: 16; abundance: NA; j_gene: TRBJ2-5; d_gene: NA; CDR3nt: TGTGCCAGCAGCCAAGCTATACCGAGAGGGGGAGAGACCCAGTACTTC; CDR3aa: CASSQAIPRGGETQYF
v_gene: TRBV19; len: 16; abundance: NA; j_gene: TRBJ1-5; d_gene: NA; CDR3nt: TGTGCCAGTAGTATCGGATGGCAGGGCAGCAATCAGCCCCAGCATTTT; CDR3aa: CASSIGWQGSNQPQHF
v_gene: TRBV29-1; len: 12; abundance: NA; j_gene: TRBJ1-1; d_gene: NA; CDR3nt: TGCAGCGTTTGGGGGCGCGAGACTGAAGCTTTCTTT; CDR3aa: CSVWGRETEAFF
v_gene: TRBV6-6; len: 14; abundance: NA; j_gene: TRBJ2-2; d_gene: NA; CDR3nt: TGTGCCAGCAGTTACCTAATCGCTAGCGGGGAGCTGTTTTTT; CDR3aa: CASSYLIASGELFF
v_gene: TRBV9; len: 14; abundance: NA; j_gene: TRBJ2-3; d_gene: NA; CDR3nt: TGTGCCAGCAGCGCCGGACAGCTCACAGATACGCAGTATTTT; CDR3aa: CASSAGQLTDTQYF
v_gene: TRBV28; len: 16; abundance: NA; j_gene: TRBJ2-1; d_gene: NA; CDR3nt: TGTGCCAGCTCTCCAGGGGGGTGGGTAAAGAACAATGAGCAGTTCTTC; CDR3aa: CASSPGGWVKNNEQFF
v_gene: TRBV12-3/TRBV12-4; len: 12; abundance: NA; j_gene: TRBJ1-2; d_gene: NA; CDR3nt: TGTGCCAGCCGTGCAGGGGCAGGTGGCTACACCTTC; CDR3aa: CASRAGAGGYTF
v_gene: TRBV2; len: 15; abundance: NA; j_gene: TRBJ2-5; d_gene: NA; CDR3nt: TGTGCCAGCAGTAGGTTCAAAGGGGACCAAGAGACCCAGTACTTC; CDR3aa: CASSRFKGDQETQYF